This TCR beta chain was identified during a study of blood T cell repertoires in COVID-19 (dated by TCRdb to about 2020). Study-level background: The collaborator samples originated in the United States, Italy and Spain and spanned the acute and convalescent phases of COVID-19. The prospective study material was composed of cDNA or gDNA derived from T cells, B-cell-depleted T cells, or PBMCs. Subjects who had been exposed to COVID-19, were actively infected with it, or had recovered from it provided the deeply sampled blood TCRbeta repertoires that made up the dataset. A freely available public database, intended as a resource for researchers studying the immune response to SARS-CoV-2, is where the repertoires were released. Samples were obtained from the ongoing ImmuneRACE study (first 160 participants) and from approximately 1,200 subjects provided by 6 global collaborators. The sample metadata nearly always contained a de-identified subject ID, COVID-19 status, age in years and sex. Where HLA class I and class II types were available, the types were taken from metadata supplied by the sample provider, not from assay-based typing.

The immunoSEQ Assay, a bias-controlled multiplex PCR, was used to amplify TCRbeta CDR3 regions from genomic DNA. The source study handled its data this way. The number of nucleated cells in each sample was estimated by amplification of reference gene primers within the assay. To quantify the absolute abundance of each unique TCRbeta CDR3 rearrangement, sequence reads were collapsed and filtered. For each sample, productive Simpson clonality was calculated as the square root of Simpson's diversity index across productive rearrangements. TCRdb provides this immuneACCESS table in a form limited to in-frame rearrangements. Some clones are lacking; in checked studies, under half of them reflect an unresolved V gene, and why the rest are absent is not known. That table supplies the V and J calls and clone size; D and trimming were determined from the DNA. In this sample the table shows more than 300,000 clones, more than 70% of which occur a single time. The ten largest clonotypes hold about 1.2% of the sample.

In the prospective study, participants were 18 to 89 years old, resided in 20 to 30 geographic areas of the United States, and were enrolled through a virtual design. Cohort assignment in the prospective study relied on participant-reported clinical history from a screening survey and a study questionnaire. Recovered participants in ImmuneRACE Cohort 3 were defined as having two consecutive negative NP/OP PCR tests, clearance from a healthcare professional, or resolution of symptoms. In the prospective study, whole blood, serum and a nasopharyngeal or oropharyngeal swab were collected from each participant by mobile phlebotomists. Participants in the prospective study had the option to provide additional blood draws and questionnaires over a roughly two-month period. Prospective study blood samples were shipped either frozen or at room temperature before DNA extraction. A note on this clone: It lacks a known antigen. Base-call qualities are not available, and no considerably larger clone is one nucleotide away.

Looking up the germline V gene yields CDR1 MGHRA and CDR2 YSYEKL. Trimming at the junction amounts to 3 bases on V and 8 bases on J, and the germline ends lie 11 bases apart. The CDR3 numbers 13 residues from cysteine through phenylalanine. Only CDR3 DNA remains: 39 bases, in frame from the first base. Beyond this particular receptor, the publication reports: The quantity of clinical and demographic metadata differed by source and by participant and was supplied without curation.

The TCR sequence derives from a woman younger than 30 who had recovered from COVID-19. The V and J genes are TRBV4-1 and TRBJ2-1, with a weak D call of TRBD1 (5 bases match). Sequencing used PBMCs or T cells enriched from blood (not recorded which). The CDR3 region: CASSHDLGDEQFF. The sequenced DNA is TGCGCCAGCAGCCATGACTTAGGGGATGAGCAGTTCTTC.